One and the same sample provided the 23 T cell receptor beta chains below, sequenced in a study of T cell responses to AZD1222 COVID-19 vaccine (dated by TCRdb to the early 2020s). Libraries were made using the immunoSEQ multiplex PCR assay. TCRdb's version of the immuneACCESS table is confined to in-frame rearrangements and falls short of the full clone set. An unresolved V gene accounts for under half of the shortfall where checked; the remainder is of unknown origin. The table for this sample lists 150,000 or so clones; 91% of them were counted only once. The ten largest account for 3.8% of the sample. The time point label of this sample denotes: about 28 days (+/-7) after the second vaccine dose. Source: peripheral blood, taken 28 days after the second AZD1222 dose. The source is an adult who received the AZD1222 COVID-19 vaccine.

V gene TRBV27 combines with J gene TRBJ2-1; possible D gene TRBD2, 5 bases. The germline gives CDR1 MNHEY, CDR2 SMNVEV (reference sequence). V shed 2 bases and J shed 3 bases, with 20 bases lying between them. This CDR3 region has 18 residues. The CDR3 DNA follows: TGTGCCAGCAGTTTAGAGGGAAGCGGAGCTCCTCTCTACAATGAGCAGTTCTTC. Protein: CASSLEGSGAPLYNEQFF.

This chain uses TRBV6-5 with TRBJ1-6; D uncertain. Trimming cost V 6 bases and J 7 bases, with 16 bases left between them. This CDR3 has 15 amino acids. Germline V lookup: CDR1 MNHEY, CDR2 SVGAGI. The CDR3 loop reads CASRPTQPWNSPLHF. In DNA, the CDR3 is TGTGCCAGCAGGCCTACACAGCCTTGGAATTCACCCCTCCACTTT.

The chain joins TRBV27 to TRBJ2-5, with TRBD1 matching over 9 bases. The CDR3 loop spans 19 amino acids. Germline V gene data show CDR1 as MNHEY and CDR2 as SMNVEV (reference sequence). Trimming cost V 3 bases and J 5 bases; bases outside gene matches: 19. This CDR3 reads CASSFSGTGWARGRETQYF. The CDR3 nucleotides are TGTGCCAGCAGTTTCTCCGGGACAGGGTGGGCTAGAGGCAGGGAGACCCAGTACTTC.

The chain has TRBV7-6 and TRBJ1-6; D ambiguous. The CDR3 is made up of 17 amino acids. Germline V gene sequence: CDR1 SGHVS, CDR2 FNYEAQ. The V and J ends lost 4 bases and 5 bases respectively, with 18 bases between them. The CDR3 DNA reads TGTGCCAGCAGCTGGGCAACCTCCCACCGGAATAATTCACCCCTCCACTTT. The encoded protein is CASSWATSHRNNSPLHF.

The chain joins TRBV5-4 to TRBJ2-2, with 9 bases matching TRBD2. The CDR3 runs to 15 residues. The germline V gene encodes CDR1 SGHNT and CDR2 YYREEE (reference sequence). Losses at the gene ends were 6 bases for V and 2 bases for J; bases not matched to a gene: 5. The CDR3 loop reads CASTVTSGNTGELFF. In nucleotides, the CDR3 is TGTGCCAGCACCGTGACTAGCGGAAACACCGGGGAGCTGTTTTTT.

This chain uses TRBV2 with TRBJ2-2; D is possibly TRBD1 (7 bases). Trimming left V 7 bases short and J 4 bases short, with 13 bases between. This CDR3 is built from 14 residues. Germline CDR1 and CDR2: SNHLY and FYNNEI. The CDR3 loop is CASIDREATGELFF. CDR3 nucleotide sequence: TGTGCCAGCATTGACAGGGAGGCCACCGGGGAGCTGTTTTTT.

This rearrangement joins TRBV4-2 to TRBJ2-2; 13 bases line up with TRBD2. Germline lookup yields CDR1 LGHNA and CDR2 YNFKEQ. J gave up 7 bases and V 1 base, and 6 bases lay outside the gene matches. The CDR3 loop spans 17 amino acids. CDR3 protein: CASSQVLLAGGGGELFF. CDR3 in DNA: TGTGCCAGCAGCCAAGTTTTACTAGCGGGAGGGGGCGGGGAGCTGTTTTTT.

CDR3 DNA sequence: TGTGCCAGCAGTGAAGCAGGGGCGTGGGGTTCACCCCTCCACTTT. Its translation is CASSEAGAWGSPLHF. V usage is TRBV6-1 and J usage is TRBJ1-6; possible D gene TRBD1, 5 bases. Germline CDR1 MNHNS, CDR2 SASEGT. V gave up 0 bases and J gave up 9 bases, with 12 bases separating them. The CDR3 covers 15 residues.

DNA for the CDR3: TGTGCCAGTAGTACGCGGGACAGGGTCGGAAGCACTGAAGCTTTCTTT. Translated: CASSTRDRVGSTEAFF. The chain uses TRBV19 and TRBJ1-1, with 9 bases fitting TRBD1. The ends lost 4 bases at V and 4 bases at J; junction bases unmatched: 10. There are 16 residues in the CDR3. Germline V gene sequence: CDR1 LNHDA, CDR2 SQIVND (reference sequence).

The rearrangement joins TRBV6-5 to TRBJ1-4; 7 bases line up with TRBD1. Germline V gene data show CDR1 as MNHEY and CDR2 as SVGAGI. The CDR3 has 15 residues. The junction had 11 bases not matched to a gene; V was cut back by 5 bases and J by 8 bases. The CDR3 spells CASSRTGAQGEKLFF. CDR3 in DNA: TGTGCCAGCAGTAGAACAGGGGCCCAGGGCGAAAAACTGTTTTTT.

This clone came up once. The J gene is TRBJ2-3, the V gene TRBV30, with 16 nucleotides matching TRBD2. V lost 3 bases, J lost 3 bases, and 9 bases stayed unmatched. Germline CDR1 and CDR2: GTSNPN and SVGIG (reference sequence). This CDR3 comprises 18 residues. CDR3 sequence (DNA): TGTGCCTGGAGCTTGGGACTAGCGGGAGGGGGTGAGACAGATACGCAGTATTTT. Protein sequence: CAWSLGLAGGGETDTQYF.

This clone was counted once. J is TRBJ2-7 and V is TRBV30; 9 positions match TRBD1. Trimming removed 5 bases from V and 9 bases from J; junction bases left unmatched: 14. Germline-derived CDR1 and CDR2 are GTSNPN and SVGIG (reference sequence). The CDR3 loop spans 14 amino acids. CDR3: CAWGTGTGFVRQYF. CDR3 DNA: TGTGCCTGGGGAACCGGGACAGGGTTCGTCAGGCAGTACTTC.

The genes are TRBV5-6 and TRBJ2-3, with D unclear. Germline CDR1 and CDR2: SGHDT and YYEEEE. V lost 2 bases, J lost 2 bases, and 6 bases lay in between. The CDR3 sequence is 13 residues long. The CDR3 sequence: CASSLGFTDTQYF. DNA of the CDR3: TGTGCCAGCAGCTTAGGGTTCACAGATACGCAGTATTTT.

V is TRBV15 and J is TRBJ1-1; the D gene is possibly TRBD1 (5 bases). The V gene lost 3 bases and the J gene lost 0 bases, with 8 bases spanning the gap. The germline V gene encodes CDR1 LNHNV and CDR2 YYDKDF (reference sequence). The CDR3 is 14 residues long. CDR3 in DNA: TGTGCCACCAGCAGCGGGACGGTGAACACTGAAGCTTTCTTT. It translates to CATSSGTVNTEAFF.

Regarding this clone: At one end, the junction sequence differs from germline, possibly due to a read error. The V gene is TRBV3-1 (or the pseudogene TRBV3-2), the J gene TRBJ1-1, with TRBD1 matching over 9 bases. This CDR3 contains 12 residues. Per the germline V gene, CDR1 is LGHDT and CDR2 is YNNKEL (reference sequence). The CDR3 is CASSSPDRGFGF. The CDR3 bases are TGTGCCAGCAGTTCGCCGGACAGGGGATTCGGATTT.

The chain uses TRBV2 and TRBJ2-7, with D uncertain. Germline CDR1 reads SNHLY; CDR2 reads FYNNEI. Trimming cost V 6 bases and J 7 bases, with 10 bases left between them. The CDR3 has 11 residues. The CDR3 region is CASRESREQYF. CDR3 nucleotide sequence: TGTGCCAGCAGGGAGTCTCGGGAGCAGTACTTC.

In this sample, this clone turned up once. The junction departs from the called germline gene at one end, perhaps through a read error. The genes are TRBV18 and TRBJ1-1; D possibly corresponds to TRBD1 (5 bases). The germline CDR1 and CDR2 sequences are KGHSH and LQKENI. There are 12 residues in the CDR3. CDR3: CASSPPLGPGHF. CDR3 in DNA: TGTGCCAGCTCACCACCATTGGGACCCGGACACTTT.

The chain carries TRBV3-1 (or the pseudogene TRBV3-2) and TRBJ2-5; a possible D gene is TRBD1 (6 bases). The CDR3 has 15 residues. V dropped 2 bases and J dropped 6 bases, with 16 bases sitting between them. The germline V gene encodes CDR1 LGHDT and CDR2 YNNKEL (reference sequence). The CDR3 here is CASSQPWTTGKTQYF. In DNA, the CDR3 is TGTGCCAGCAGCCAACCCTGGACGACAGGAAAGACCCAGTACTTC.

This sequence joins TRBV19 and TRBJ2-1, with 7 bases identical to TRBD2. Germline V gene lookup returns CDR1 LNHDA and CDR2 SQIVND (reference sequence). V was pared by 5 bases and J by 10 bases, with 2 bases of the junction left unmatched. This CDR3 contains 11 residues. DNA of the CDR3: TGTGCCAGTAGTGGGGAGGGCGAGCAGTTCTTC. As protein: CASSGEGEQFF.

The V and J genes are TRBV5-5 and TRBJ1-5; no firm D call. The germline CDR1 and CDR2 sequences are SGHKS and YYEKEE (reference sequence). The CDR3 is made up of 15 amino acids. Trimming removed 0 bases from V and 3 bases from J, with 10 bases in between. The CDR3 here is CASSLAWEINQPQHF. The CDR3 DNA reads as TGTGCCAGCAGCTTGGCCTGGGAGATCAATCAGCCCCAGCATTTT.

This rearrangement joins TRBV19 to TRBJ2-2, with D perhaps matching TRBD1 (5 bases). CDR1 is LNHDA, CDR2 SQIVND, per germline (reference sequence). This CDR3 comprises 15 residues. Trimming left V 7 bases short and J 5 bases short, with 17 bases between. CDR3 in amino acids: CASTPRQSWTGELFF. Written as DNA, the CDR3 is TGTGCCAGTACCCCCCGACAGTCCTGGACCGGGGAGCTGTTTTTT.

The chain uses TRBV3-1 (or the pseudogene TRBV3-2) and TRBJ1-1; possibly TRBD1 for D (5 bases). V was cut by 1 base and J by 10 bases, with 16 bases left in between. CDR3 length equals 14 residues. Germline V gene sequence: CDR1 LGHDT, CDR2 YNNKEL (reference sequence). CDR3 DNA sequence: TGTGCCAGCAGCCAAGGGGGCAGCCTCGATGGAGCTTTCTTT. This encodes CASSQGGSLDGAFF.

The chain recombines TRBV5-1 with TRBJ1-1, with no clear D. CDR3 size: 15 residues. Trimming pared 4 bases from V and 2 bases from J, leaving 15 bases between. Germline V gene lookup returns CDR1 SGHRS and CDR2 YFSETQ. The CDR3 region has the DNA TGCGCCAGCAGCAAAGGACCTTATGTAAACACTGAAGCTTTCTTT. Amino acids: CASSKGPYVNTEAFF.